This T cell receptor (beta chain) stems from a study of blood T cell repertoires in COVID-19. Study overall: Samples taken during acute and convalescent COVID-19 were collected in the United States, Italy and Spain.

With 5 bases clipped from V and 3 bases from J, the junction kept 5 bases outside the gene matches. The CDR3 loop spans 16 amino acids. Germline CDR1 LGHNA, CDR2 YNFKEQ. The authors' processing: Quantification of nucleated cells was approximated via reference gene primer amplification. The method was immunoSEQ multiplex PCR; TCRdb's version includes in-frame clones alone and lacks a portion of them. That table is the source of V, J and clone size, and D and trimming were worked out from the DNA. Of about 300,000 clones in the sample, more than 85% are singletons; the top ten hold 1% to 1.5%. The receptor was isolated from a man between 65 and 79 years old with acute or convalescent COVID-19. The rearrangement uses TRBV4-2 and TRBJ2-3, with 13 bases matching TRBD2. The source material was peripheral blood. The DNA of the CDR3 is TGTGCCAGCAGCAGGGGGACTAGCGGGGTTACAGATACGCAGTATTTT. Its translation is CASSRGTSGVTDTQYF.